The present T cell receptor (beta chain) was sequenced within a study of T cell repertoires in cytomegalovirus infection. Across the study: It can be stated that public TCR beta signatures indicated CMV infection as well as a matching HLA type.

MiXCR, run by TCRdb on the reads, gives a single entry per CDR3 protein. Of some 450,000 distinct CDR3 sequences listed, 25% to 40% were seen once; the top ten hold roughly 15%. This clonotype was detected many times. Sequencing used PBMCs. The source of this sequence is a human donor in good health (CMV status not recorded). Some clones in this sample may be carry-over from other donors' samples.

CDR3 loop: CASSPTDGNQPQHF. The CDR3 DNA sequence: TGTGCCAGCAGCCCAACGGACGGTAATCAGCCCCAGCATTTT. V gene TRBV7-8 combines with J gene TRBJ1-5; no clear D. The germline CDR1 and CDR2 sequences are SGHVS and FQNEAQ. V gave up 5 bases and J gave up 4 bases, with 12 bases separating them. The CDR3 covers 14 residues. Full variable domain (missing parts from reference TRBV7-8 and TRBJ1-5): GAGVSQSPRYKVAKRGQDVALRCDPISGHVSLFWYQQALGQGPEFLTYFQNEAQLDKSGLPSDRFFAERPEGSVSTLKIQRTQQEDSAVYLCASSPTDGNQPQHFGDGTRLSIL.